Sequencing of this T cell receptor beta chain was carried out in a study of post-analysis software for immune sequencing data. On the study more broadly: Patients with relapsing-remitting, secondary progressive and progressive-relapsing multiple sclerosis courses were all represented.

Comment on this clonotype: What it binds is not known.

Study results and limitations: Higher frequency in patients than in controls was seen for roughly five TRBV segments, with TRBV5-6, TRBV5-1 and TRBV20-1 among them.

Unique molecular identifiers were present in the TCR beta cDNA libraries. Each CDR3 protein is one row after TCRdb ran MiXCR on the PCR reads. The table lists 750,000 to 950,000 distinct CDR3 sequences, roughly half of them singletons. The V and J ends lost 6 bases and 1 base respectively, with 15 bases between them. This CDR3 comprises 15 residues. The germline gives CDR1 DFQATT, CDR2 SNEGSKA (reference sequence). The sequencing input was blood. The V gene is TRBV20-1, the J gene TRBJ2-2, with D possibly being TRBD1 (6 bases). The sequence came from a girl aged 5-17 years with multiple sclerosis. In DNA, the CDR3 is TGCAGTGCAACAACCGGGACACTGAACACCGGGGAGCTGTTTTTT. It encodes CSATTGTLNTGELFF.